This TCR beta chain was sequenced in a study of cytomegalovirus exposure and HLA in healthy donors. As regards this clone: No antigen is known for it.

Sampled while nominally healthy, donors likely had unrecorded immune exposures. Primers: 60 Vbeta forward and 13 Jbeta reverse. Assay: immunoSEQ multiplex PCR; the TCRdb copy retains only in-frame clones and omits some. Of 110,000 to 150,000 clones listed, approximately 82% are singletons. Trimming left V 4 bases short and J 7 bases short, with 10 bases between. Germline assignment: CDR1 SGHAT and CDR2 FQNNGV. This CDR3 spans 12 amino acids. General observations from the study: Among the sequence variants, a highly shared cluster was likely an artifact of sequencing. Roughly uniform depth of sequencing across donors was assumed in presence/absence analyses. Earlier analysis looked at TCR beta V segments, and most were productive about 90% or about 30% of the time.

Sequenced: PBMCs. The receptor's source is a woman in her fifties or sixties in good health and CMV-seropositive. This chain joins TRBV11-2 and TRBJ2-5, with TRBD1 as a possible D gene (6 bases). CDR3 region: CASSYTGRTQYF. CDR3 bases: TGTGCCAGCAGCTACACAGGGCGGACCCAGTACTTC.